The next 14 T cell receptor beta chains were all read from a single sample in a study of cytomegalovirus exposure and HLA in healthy donors. Primers: 60 Vbeta forward and 13 Jbeta reverse. The assay was immunoSEQ multiplex PCR, and TCRdb's table has in-frame clones only and misses some. The data contain roughly 190,000 clones, more than 80% of them singletons. What was sequenced was PBMCs. These receptors all stem from a woman aged 45-59 years in good health and CMV-seropositive.

The gene calls are TRBV27 and TRBJ2-1; 11 bases align to TRBD2. This CDR3 spans 15 amino acids. J lost 4 bases, V lost 4 bases, and 3 bases had no gene match. From germline, CDR1 is MNHEY and CDR2 SMNVEV (reference sequence). The CDR3 DNA reads TGTGCCAGCAGTTGGGGGACTAGCGGATACAATGAGCAGTTCTTC. It encodes CASSWGTSGYNEQFF.

The chain combines TRBV2 with TRBJ1-1; D possibly corresponds to TRBD1 (6 bases). V was clipped by 7 bases and J by 0 bases, with 12 bases between them. The CDR3 extends over 14 amino acids. Germline-derived CDR1 and CDR2 are SNHLY and FYNNEI. The CDR3 coding sequence is TGTGCCAGCAAGCTACAGGGACTGAACACTGAAGCTTTCTTT. Translation: CASKLQGLNTEAFF.

V usage is TRBV21-1 and J usage is TRBJ2-7; the table gives TRBD1 as D, unverified against the DNA. TRBV21-1 is a listed pseudogene. The length of the CDR3 is 16 residues. The CDR3 DNA reads TGTGCCAACCAATCTTACCCGGGACACCTACCCTACGAGCAGTACTTC. Protein: CANQSYPGHLPYEQYF.

This chain joins TRBV5-6 and TRBJ1-6; 7 bases are a match to TRBD1. With 5 bases clipped from V and 10 bases from J, the junction kept 12 bases outside the gene matches. The CDR3 contains 15 residues. The germline V gene has CDR1 SGHDT and CDR2 YYEEEE. The CDR3: CASSRDSMKHSPLHF. CDR3 in DNA: TGTGCCAGCAGTAGGGACAGTATGAAGCACTCACCCCTCCACTTT.

This clone was observed a few times. The rearrangement uses TRBV4-1 and TRBJ2-7; perhaps TRBD1 as D (6 bases). Trimming left V 8 bases short and J 1 base short, with 12 bases between. Germline-derived CDR1 and CDR2 are MGHRA and YSYEKL. The CDR3 is 13 residues long. DNA of the CDR3: TGCGCCAGCTCTCCAGGGGATTCCTACGAGCAGTACTTC. Translated, it gives CASSPGDSYEQYF.

In this sample, this clone turned up a few times. The chain couples TRBV29-1 to TRBJ1-1; unclear D gene. The CDR3 sequence is 12 residues long. The V and J ends lost 5 bases and 5 bases respectively, with 12 bases between them. Germline CDR1 SQVTM, CDR2 ANQGSEA. In nucleotides, the CDR3 is TGCAGCGTTCTGAGCACGGGGACTGAAGCTTTCTTT. Its protein is CSVLSTGTEAFF.

CDR3 nucleotide sequence: TGTGCCATCAGTGTGGGCGTGAACACTGAAGCTTTCTTT. Translated: CAISVGVNTEAFF. The rearrangement uses TRBV10-3 and TRBJ1-1; D ambiguous. This CDR3 region has 13 residues. V was cut by 4 bases and J by 0 bases, with 6 bases left in between. Germline CDR1 and CDR2: ENHRY and SYGVKD.

The rearrangement uses TRBV11-2 and TRBJ2-3, with D perhaps matching TRBD1 (6 bases). This CDR3 spans 14 amino acids. Trimming shortened V by 4 bases and J by 6 bases, and 14 bases separated the two germline ends. Per germline, CDR1 SGHAT and CDR2 FQNNGV. The CDR3 region has the DNA TGTGCCAGCAGCTCCTCGACAGGCTCGGATACGCAGTATTTT. This codes for CASSSSTGSDTQYF.

This chain connects TRBV7-2 to TRBJ2-3, with D possibly matching TRBD1 (5 bases). There are 12 residues in the CDR3. V lost 5 bases, J lost 8 bases, and 11 bases lay in between. Germline V gives CDR1 SGHTA, CDR2 FQGNSA. CDR3 DNA: TGTGCCAGCAGCACTACAGGCGGTACGCAGTATTTT. This gives the protein CASSTTGGTQYF.

Remarks on this clone: This sample also contains other DNA sequences that code for the same CDR3. The chain carries TRBV5-4 and TRBJ1-2, with 10 bases fitting TRBD1. Trimming took 5 bases from V and 3 from J; bases not matched to a gene: 4. CDR1 SGHNT and CDR2 YYREEE come from the germline V gene (reference sequence). The CDR3 runs to 14 residues. The CDR3, as DNA: TGTGCCAGCAGTCCCGGACAGGGGGACTATGGCTACACCTTC. It is translated as CASSPGQGDYGYTF.

The chain is built from TRBV18 and TRBJ2-5; D might be TRBD1 (6 bases). Trimming took off 2 bases at V and 5 bases at J, with 12 bases between the two ends. Per germline, CDR1 KGHSH and CDR2 LQKENI. The CDR3 length is 14 residues. The CDR3 loop reads CASSPTGTVETQYF. DNA of the CDR3: TGTGCCAGCTCACCAACAGGGACGGTGGAGACCCAGTACTTC. The whole variable domain, remainder taken from reference TRBV18 and TRBJ2-5, is NAGVMQNPRHLVRRRGQEARLRCSPMKGHSHVYWYRQLPEEGLKFMVYLQKENIIDESGMPKERFSAEFPKEGPSILRIQQVVRGDSAAYFCASSPTGTVETQYFGPGTRLLVL.

J is TRBJ1-1 and V is TRBV18; D ambiguous. Germline V lookup: CDR1 KGHSH, CDR2 LQKENI. The CDR3 has 14 residues. V was cut by 2 bases and J by 3 bases, with 10 bases left in between. CDR3 protein: CASSPNAGDTEAFF. In DNA form, the CDR3 reads TGTGCCAGCTCACCAAACGCCGGGGACACTGAAGCTTTCTTT.

Points on this clone: The same CDR3 is also encoded by other DNA sequences in this sample. CDR3 coding DNA: TGTGCCAGCAGTCGGACAGGCAACTATGGCTACACCTTC. This sequence encodes CASSRTGNYGYTF. The rearrangement joins TRBV6-5 to TRBJ1-2; 7 nucleotides line up with TRBD1. The CDR3 consists of 13 residues. Per the germline V gene, CDR1 is MNHEY and CDR2 is SVGAGI. J was trimmed by 2 bases and V by 5 bases; bases with no gene match: 2.

The chain is built from TRBV19 and TRBJ2-3; D is undetermined. CDR1 is LNHDA, CDR2 SQIVND, per germline (reference sequence). V was shortened by 5 bases and J by 2 bases, with 8 bases between the two germline ends. The CDR3 runs 13 residues. Written as DNA, the CDR3 is TGTGCCAGTAGTCCCGGGTCCACAGATACGCAGTATTTT. This translates into CASSPGSTDTQYF.